This T cell receptor beta chain derives from a study of blood T cell repertoires in COVID-19. V was shortened by 1 base and J by 3 bases, with 12 bases between the two germline ends. The CDR3 has 15 residues. Measured with immunoSEQ multiplex PCR; TCRdb has only the in-frame clones, and not every one. The data contain tens of thousands of clones, roughly four fifths of them singletons. This receptor was identified in an older woman with acute or convalescent COVID-19. The rearrangement uses TRBV5-3 and TRBJ2-3, with D tentatively TRBD1 (5 bases). TRBV5-3 is sorted into the ORF group, with uncertain function. Sequences were obtained from peripheral blood. The CDR3 region is CARSLLPGPTDTQYF. CDR3 coding DNA: TGTGCCAGAAGCTTGTTACCAGGGCCGACAGATACGCAGTATTTT.